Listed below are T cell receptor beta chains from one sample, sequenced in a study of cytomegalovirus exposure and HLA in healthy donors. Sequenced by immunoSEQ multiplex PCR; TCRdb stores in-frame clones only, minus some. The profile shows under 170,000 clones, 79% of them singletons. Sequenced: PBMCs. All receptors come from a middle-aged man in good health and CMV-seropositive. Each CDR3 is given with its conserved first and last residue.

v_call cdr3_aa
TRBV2 CASREGTGGLYGYTF
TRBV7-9 CASSLGGVNYGYTF
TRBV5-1 CASTRQGAAGANVLTF
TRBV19 CASTAGGGDEQFF
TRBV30 CAWSSVRETQYF
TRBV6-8 CASSYGDSSIYEQYF
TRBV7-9 CASSLGQRSSYEQYF
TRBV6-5 CASRWTSGTTDTQYF
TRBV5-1 CASSLRTGVSYEQYF
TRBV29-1 CSVRTSWAKNIQYF
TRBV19 CAMGASGSRWGNEQYF
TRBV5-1 CASSDRGGGGANVLTF
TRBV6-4 CASSRDRLYGHTF